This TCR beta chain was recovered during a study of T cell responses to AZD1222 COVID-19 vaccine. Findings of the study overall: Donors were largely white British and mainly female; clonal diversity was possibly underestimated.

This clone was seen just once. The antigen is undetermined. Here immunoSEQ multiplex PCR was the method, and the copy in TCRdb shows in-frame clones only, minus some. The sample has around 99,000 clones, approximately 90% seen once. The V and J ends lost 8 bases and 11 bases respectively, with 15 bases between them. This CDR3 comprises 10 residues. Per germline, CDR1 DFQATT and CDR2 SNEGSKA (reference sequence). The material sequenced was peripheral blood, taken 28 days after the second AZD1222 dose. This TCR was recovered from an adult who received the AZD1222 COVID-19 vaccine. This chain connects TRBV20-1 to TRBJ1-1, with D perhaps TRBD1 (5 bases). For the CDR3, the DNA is TGCAGTTGGTCAGGGTTGAGGGCTTTCTTT. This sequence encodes CSWSGLRAFF.